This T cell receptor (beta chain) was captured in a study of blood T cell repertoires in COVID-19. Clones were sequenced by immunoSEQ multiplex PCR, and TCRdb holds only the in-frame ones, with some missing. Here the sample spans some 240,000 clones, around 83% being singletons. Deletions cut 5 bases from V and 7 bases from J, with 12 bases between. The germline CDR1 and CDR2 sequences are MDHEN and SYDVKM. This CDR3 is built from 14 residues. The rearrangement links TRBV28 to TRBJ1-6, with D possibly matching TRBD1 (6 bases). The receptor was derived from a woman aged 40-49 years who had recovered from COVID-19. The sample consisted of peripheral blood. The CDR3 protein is CASSVDSPNSPLHF. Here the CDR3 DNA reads TGTGCCAGCAGTGTGGACAGCCCAAATTCACCCCTCCACTTT.